Sequencing of this T cell receptor (beta chain) was carried out in a study of blood T cell repertoires in COVID-19. Study-wide background: Sites across the United States, Italy and Spain contributed samples from acute and convalescent COVID-19. The analysed material was cDNA or gDNA that came from T cells, B-cell-depleted T cells, or PBMCs.

The study recruited people aged roughly 18 to 89 years across approximately 25 US areas. Donors in Cohort 3 who had recovered were those with two negative PCRs, healthcare professional clearance, or resolution of their symptoms. Germline CDR1 is KGHDR and CDR2 is SFDVKD. The V end was cut by 9 bases, the J end by 11 bases, with 15 bases between. This CDR3 comprises 11 residues. Method: immunoSEQ multiplex PCR; TCRdb's copy keeps in-frame clones and lacks some. The table has 430,000 or so clones, roughly 90% seen once. The TCR originated in a woman between 40 and 50 years old who had recovered from COVID-19. The J gene is TRBJ1-1, the V gene TRBV24-1; D unresolved. Input material: PBMCs or T cells enriched from blood (not recorded which). Here the CDR3 reads CATGSVTPAFF. In DNA, the CDR3 is TGTGCCACCGGGTCAGTGACACCGGCTTTCTTT.